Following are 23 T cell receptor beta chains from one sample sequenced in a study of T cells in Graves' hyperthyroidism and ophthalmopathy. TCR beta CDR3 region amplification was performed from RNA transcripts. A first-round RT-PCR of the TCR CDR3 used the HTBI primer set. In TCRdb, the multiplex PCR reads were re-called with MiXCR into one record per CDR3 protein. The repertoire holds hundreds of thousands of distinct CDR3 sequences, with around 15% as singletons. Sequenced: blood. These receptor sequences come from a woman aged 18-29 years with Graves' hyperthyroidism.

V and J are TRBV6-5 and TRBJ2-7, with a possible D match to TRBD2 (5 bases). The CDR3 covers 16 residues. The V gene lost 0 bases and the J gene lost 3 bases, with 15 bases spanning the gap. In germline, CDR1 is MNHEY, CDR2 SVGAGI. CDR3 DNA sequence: TGTGCCAGCAGTTACTCGTCATTTGGAGGAAACTACGAGCAGTACTTC. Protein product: CASSYSSFGGNYEQYF.

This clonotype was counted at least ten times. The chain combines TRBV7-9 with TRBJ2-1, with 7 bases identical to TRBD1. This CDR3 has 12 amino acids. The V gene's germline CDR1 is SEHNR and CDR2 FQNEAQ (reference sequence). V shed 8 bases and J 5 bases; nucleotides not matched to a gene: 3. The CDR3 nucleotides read TGTGCCAGCGGGACAGAGGACAATGAGCAGTTCTTC. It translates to CASGTEDNEQFF.

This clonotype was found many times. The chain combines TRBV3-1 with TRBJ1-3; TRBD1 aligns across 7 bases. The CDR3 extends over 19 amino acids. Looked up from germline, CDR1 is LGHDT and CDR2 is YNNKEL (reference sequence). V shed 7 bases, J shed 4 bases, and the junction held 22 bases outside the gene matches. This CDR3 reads CASMRAGGGRGKSGNTIYF. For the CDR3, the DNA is TGTGCCAGCATGCGAGCCGGTGGGGGCAGGGGGAAGTCAGGAAACACCATATATTTT. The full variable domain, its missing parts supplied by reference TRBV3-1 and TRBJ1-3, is DTAVSQTPKYLVTQMGNDKSIKCEQNLGHDTMYWYKQDSKKFLKIMFSYNNKELIINETVPNRFSPKSPDKAHLNLHINSLELGDSAVYFCASMRAGGGRGKSGNTIYFGEGSWLTVV.

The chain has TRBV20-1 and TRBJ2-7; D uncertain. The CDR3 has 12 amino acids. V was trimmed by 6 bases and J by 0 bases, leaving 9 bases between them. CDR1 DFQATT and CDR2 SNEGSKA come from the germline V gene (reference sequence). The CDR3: CSANTFSYEQYF. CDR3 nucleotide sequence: TGCAGTGCAAACACATTCTCCTACGAGCAGTACTTC.

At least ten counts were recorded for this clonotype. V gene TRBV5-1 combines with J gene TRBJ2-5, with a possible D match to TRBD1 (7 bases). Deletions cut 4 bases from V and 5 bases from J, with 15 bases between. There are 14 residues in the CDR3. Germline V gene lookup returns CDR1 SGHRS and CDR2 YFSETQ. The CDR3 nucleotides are TGCGCCAGCAGCACGGAGGGGACAGAGGAGACCCAGTACTTC. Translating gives CASSTEGTEETQYF.

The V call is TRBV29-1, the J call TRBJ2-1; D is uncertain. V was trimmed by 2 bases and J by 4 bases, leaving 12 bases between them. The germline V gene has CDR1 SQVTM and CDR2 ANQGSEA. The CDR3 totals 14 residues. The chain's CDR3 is CSVELAAHYNEQFF. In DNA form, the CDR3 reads TGCAGCGTTGAATTGGCAGCTCATTACAATGAGCAGTTCTTC.

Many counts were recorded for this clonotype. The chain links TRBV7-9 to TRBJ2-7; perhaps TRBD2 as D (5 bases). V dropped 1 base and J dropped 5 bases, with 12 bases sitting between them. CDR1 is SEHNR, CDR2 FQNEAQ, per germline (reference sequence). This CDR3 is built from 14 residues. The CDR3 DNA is TGTGCCAGCAGCTTAGGTGTGGGAGCGGACGAGCAGTACTTC. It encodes CASSLGVGADEQYF.

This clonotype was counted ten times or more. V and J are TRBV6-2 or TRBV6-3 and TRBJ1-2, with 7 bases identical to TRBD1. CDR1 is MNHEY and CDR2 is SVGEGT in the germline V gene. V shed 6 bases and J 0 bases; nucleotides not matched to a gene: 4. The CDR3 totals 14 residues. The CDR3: CASSPGQTNYGYTF. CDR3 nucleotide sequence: TGTGCCAGCAGCCCGGGACAGACTAACTATGGCTACACCTTC.

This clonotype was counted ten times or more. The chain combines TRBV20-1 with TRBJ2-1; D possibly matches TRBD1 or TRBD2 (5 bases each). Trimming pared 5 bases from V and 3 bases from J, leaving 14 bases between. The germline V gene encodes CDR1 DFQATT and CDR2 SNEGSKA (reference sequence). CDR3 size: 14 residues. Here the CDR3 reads CSALGEIFYNEQFF. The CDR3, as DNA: TGCAGTGCTTTGGGGGAGATCTTCTACAATGAGCAGTTCTTC.

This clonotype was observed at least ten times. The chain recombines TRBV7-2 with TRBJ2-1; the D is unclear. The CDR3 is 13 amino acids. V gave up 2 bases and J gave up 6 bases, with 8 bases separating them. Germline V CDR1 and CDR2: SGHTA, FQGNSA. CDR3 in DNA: TGTGCCAGCAGCTTATCAGTGGGCAATGAGCAGTTCTTC. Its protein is CASSLSVGNEQFF. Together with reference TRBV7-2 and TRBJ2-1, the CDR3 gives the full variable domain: GAGVSQSPSNKVTEKGKDVELRCDPISGHTALYWYRQSLGQGLEFLIYFQGNSAPDKSGLPSDRFSAERTGGSVSTLTIQRTQQEDSAVYLCASSLSVGNEQFFGPGTRLTVL.

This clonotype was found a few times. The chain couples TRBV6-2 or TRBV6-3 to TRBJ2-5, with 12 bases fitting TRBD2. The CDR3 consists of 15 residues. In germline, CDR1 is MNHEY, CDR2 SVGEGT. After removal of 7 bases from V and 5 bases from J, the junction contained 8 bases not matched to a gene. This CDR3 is CASTRLAGVTETQYF. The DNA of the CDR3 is TGTGCCAGCACGAGACTAGCGGGAGTGACTGAGACCCAGTACTTC.

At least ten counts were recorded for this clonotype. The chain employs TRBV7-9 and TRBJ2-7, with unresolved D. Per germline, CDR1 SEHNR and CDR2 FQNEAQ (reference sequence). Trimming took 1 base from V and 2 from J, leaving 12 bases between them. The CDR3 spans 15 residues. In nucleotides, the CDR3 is TGTGCCAGCAGCTTAGTAGGAACTGAAACCTACGAGCAGTACTTC. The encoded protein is CASSLVGTETYEQYF.

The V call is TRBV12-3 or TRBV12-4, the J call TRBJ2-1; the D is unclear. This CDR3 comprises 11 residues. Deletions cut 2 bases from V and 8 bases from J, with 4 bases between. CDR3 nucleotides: TGTGCCAGCAGTTTAATCGATGAGCAGTTCTTC. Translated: CASSLIDEQFF.

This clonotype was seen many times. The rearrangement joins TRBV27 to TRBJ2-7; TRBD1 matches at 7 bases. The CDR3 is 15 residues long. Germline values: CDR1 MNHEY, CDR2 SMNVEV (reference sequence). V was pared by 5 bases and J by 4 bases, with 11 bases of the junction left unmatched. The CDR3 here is CASSPTGTAQYEQYF. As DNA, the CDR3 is TGTGCCAGCAGTCCCACCGGGACAGCCCAGTACGAGCAGTACTTC.

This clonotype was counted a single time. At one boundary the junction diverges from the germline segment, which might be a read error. The CDR3 DNA reads TGCGGTGCTTTTGGGGGCAACTATGGCTACACCTTC. Translation gives CGAFGGNYGYTF. The gene calls are TRBV20-1 and TRBJ1-2; D might be TRBD1 (6 bases). Germline CDR1 DFQATT, CDR2 SNEGSKA (reference sequence). This CDR3 is 12 amino acids long.

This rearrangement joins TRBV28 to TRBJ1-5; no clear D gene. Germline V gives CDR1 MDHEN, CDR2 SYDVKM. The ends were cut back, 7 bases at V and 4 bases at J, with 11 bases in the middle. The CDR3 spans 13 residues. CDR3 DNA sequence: TGTGCCAGCAACCGCGACGGAAATCAGCCCCAGCATTTT. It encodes CASNRDGNQPQHF. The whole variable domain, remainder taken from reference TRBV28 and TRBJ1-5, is DVKVTQSSRYLVKRTGEKVFLECVQDMDHENMFWYRQDPGLGLRLIYFSYDVKMKEKGDIPEGYSVSREKKERFSLILESASTNQTSMYLCASNRDGNQPQHFGDGTRLSIL.

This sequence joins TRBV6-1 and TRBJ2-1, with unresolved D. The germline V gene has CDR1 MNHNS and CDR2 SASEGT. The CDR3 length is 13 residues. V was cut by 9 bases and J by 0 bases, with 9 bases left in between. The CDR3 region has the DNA TGTGCCAGACCCGAAAGCTCCTACAATGAGCAGTTCTTC. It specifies CARPESSYNEQFF.

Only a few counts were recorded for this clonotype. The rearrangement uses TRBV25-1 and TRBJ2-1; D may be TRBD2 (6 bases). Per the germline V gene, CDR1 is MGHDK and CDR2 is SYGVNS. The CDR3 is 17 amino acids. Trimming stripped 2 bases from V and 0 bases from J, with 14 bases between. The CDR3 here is CASSEVTSSSSYNEQFF. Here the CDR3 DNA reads TGTGCCAGCAGTGAAGTAACTAGCTCGAGCTCCTACAATGAGCAGTTCTTC.

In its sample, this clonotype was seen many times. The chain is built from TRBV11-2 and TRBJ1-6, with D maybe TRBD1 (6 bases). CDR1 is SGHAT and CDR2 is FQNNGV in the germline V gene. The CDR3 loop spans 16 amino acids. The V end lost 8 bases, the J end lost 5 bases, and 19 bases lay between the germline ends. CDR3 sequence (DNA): TGTGCCAGCGGATCCAGGCTTGGACAGCATAATTCACCCCTCCACTTT. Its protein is CASGSRLGQHNSPLHF.

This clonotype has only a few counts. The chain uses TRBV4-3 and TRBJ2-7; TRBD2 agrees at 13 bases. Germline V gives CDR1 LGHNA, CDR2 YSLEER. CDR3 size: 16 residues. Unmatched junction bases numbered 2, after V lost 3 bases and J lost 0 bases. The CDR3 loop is CASSQGTSGVSYEQYF. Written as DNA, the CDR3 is TGCGCCAGCAGCCAGGGGACTAGCGGGGTCTCCTACGAGCAGTACTTC.

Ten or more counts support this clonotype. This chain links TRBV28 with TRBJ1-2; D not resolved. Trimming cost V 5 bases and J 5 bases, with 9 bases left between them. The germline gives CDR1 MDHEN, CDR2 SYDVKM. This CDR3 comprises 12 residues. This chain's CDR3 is CASSTTVYGYTF. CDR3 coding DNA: TGTGCCAGCAGTACAACAGTGTATGGCTACACCTTC.

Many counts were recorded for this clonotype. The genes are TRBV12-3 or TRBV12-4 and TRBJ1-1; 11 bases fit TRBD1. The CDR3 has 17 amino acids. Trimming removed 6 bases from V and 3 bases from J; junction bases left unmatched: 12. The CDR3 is CASSPEDRGLLDTEAFF. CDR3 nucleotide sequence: TGTGCCAGCAGCCCGGAGGACAGGGGGCTTTTGGACACTGAAGCTTTCTTT.

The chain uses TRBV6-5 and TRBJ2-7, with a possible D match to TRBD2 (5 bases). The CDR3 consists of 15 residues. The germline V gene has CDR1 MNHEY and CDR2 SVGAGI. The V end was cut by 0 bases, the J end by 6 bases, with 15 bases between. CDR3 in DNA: TGTGCCAGCAGTTACTCGGGCAGGCTGGGAGTCGAGCAGTACTTC. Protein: CASSYSGRLGVEQYF.